The text below deals with one T cell receptor (beta chain). This clonotype has more than one count but fewer than ten. The antigen it recognizes is unknown. Per-base quality was not reported, and no clone a single base away is much larger than it. These data come from a study of blood T cells in healthy people across ages (dated by TCRdb to 2015 to 2017). With regard to the full study: In model experiments, roughly one uniquely barcoded TCR beta cDNA molecule per two T cells was captured by template switching. Age-related changes in TCR beta repertoire diversity were measured in the study by deep sequencing normalized with unique cDNA molecular identifiers. The study analyzed two additional independent replicas of 1 million unique cDNA reads from the same blood draw for two donors, one aged 18 to 30 and one aged 80 or older. The donors were divided into four age groups: young (average around 15 years), middle-aged (approximately 39), aged (about 60) and long-lived (82). To avoid experimental bias, donors of different ages were distributed randomly across sequencing lanes. General conclusions and limits of the study: As age increased, observed TCR beta diversity per million T cells dropped in a roughly linear way, and a significant reduction was already evident by age approximately 40. The CMV infection status of donors was not known, potentially confounding age-related changes in expanded clonotypes. The long-lived group showed more naive CD4+ T cells, fewer expanded clones and increased TCR diversity than the aged group, suggesting age selection. Since profiling was done on bulk unsorted PBMCs, naive and antigen-experienced compartments could not be conclusively compared. Observed TCR beta diversity correlated strongly with the percentage of naive T cells measured by flow cytometry. Estimates of total diversity based on one million sequenced T cells were considered lower bounds and underestimates.

Receptor amplification or capture employed 5' RACE. For sequencing, an Illumina HiSeq 2500 was employed. A second about 7 to 12 cycle PCR used a sample-barcoded 5' primer and a J-beta primer mix. Each TCR beta cDNA molecule received a unique molecular identifier from a template-switch 5' adaptor carrying 12 random nucleotides. At least 2.5 million CDR3-containing paired-end reads were obtained from each sample. The Mint cDNA synthesis kit, primed by a TRBC-specific oligonucleotide, was used to synthesize first-strand cDNA from all RNA. Following uracil-DNA glycosylase treatment, a first 18-cycle PCR with universal primers M1SS and BC2_uni_R was performed on all cDNA. Regarding the original processing steps: Each sample was normalized by randomly selecting 1 million high-quality reads, each carrying a distinct molecular identifier. Reads with shared molecular identifiers were discarded instead of being binned into consensus sequences. MiTCR, run with a Q25 quality threshold and the strictest error-elimination algorithm, handled CDR3 identification, clonotype clustering and error correction. A nonparametric unseen species model using Euler transformation provided a lower-bound estimate of total TCR beta diversity. In TCRdb, the public reads were trimmed at Q25 with fastp and aligned with MiXCR, with productive beta chains retained. For every CDR3 protein sequence, its rows merge into one entry that carries the most common genes and DNA. What appears here as the V and J calls and clone size reflects TCRdb's work, not the paper's. The sample table records around 780,000 distinct CDR3 sequences; 56% of these occur just once. Clones ranked in the top ten supply about a quarter of the sample.

Systemically healthy Caucasian individuals from Russia, 35 to 40 in total and aged roughly 6 to 100 years, were included as donors. Around 9.8 milliliters of peripheral blood were collected from each donor into EDTA-treated Vacutainer tubes. Ficoll-Paque density-gradient centrifugation was used to isolate PBMCs, with at least 7 million obtained per sample. Total RNA, at least 6 micrograms per sample, was extracted from PBMCs with Trizol reagent. Naive CD45RAhigh/CD27high T cell percentages were measured by flow cytometry on a PBMC aliquot from every donor. V lost 4 bases and J lost 1 base; the stretch between them is 7 bases long. Including cysteine and phenylalanine, the CDR3 has 12 amino acids. The kept DNA is CDR3 alone, 36 bases in frame from the first base. CDR1 and CDR2 were assigned from the germline V gene as SQVTM and ANQGSEA.

This sequence was found in a man aged 40-49 years in good health. Recombination connected TRBV29-1 to TRBJ1-2; a confident D gene designation cannot be given. The sample comprised blood. The nucleotides read TGCAGCGTTGGTGAGGGTAACTATGGCTACACCTTC. This codes for CSVGEGNYGYTF. Reference TRBV29-1 and TRBJ1-2 genes cover what lies past the CDR3, so the full variable domain is SAVISQKPSRDICQRGTSLTIQCQVDSQVTMMFWYRQQPGQSLTLIATANQGSEATYESGFVIDKFPISRPNLTFSTLTVSNMSPEDSSIYLCSVGEGNYGYTFGSGTRLTVV.